This is a list of T cell receptor beta chains from one sample in a study of T cells in Graves' hyperthyroidism and ophthalmopathy. TCRdb fed the multiplex PCR reads into MiXCR, producing one record per CDR3 protein. The sample holds around 420,000 distinct CDR3 sequences; about 15% are singletons and the top ten take roughly 13%. Sequencing was carried out using blood. The source of these receptors is a woman aged 18-29 years with Graves' hyperthyroidism. CDR3s include the opening cysteine and the closing phenylalanine or tryptophan. D genes are given only for firm matches. Clone size appears in some rows only: once, few, many, or a class for an expanded clone.

D | J | V | size | DNA | CDR3
. | TRBJ1-1 | TRBV7-2 | many | TGTGCCAGCAGCTCCGGGACGAACACTGAAGCTTTCTTT | CASSSGTNTEAFF
TRBD1 | TRBJ2-1 | TRBV5-6 | . | TGTGCCAGCAGCTTGGCAGGGGGCTACCATGAGCAGTTCTTC | CASSLAGGYHEQFF
. | TRBJ2-7 | TRBV3-1 | many | TGTGCCAGCAGCCAAGATCACTTAAGCGAGCAGTACTTC | CASSQDHLSEQYF
TRBD1 | TRBJ2-3 | TRBV12-3/TRBV12-4 | . | TGTGCCAGCAGTCCACGACAGGGGGTCACAGATACGCAGTATTTT | CASSPRQGVTDTQYF
. | TRBJ2-1 | TRBV10-3 | few | TGTGCCATCCTACGAGTCGATGAGCAGTTCTTC | CAILRVDEQFF
TRBD1 | TRBJ1-1 | TRBV7-2 | many | TGTGCCAGCAGCTTAGTGGGAGGGACAGGGCGATTCACTGAAGCTTTCTTT | CASSLVGGTGRFTEAFF
. | TRBJ1-6 | TRBV5-5 | few | TGTGCCAGCAGCTTGGACTTTAACTCCTATAATTCACCCCTCCACTTT | CASSLDFNSYNSPLHF
. | TRBJ1-2 | TRBV7-9 | few | TGTGCCAGCAGCTTAGGACGGCCGATTTACACCTTC | CASSLGRPIYTF
. | TRBJ1-6 | TRBV7-9 | . | TGTGCCAGCAGCGTCGGGGAAAGAAGCTCCTATAATTCACCCCTCCACTTT | CASSVGERSSYNSPLHF
. | TRBJ1-2 | TRBV10-3 | . | TGTGCCATCAGTGAGTCTAGCAGGGTGGATGGCTACACCTTC | CAISESSRVDGYTF
TRBD1 | TRBJ1-1 | TRBV12-3/TRBV12-4 | many | TGTGCCAGCAGTCGGACAGGGCCCACTGAAGCTTTCTTT | CASSRTGPTEAFF
. | TRBJ1-1 | TRBV6-1 | many | TGTGCCAGCAGTTCGGAGGGGTTTCGGAACACTGAAGCTTTCTTT | CASSSEGFRNTEAFF
. | TRBJ2-7 | TRBV5-1 | many | TGCGCCAGCAGCTCCAACTCCTACGAGCAGTACTTC | CASSSNSYEQYF
. | TRBJ1-3 | TRBV7-2 | few | TGTGCCAGCAGCTTACCAGGGAGCCGGGTCACCATATATTTT | CASSLPGSRVTIYF
. | TRBJ2-1 | TRBV29-1 | . | TGCAGCGGAGCGGCACCCCTCAATGAGCAGTTCTTC | CSGAAPLNEQFF
TRBD1 | TRBJ2-3 | TRBV4-1 | many | TGCGCCAGCAGCCTCCCCCGGACAGGGGCAGATACGCAGTATTTT | CASSLPRTGADTQYF
. | TRBJ2-5 | TRBV10-3 | . | TGTGCCATCAGCCGGGGGCCACAAGAGATCCAGTACTTC | CAISRGPQEIQYF
. | TRBJ1-4 | TRBV13 | . | TGTGCCAGCAGCTTAGTCCCTAACAAAGGCGAAAAACTGTTTTTT | CASSLVPNKGEKLFF
TRBD2 | TRBJ2-7 | TRBV11-2 | many | TGTGCCAGCAGCTTAGGGATAGCGGGTCCCTACGAGCAGTACTTC | CASSLGIAGPYEQYF
TRBD2 | TRBJ2-1 | TRBV6-2/TRBV6-3 | few | TGTGCCAGCAGCTTCGGACTAGACTACAATGAGCAGTTCTTC | CASSFGLDYNEQFF
. | TRBJ2-5 | TRBV5-1 | . | TGCGCCAGCAGCTTGTCTTTTTTGGGTCAGACCCAGTACTTC | CASSLSFLGQTQYF
. | TRBJ2-5 | TRBV3-1 | many | TGTGCCAGCAGCCAAGAGGTAACCCGTGAGACCCAGTACTTC | CASSQEVTRETQYF
TRBD2 | TRBJ2-7 | TRBV24-1 | . | TGTGCCACCAGTGATTTGGGCGGGAGGGCCCCTAGGACCTACGAGCAGTACTTC | CATSDLGGRAPRTYEQYF
. | TRBJ1-5 | TRBV7-8 | . | TGTGCCAGCAGCCTTCTAATGACAGTTGAGGGTCAGCCCCAGCATTTT | CASSLLMTVEGQPQHF
TRBD1 | TRBJ2-7 | TRBV14 | . | TGTGCCAGCAGCCAAGCGACAGGGGGCTTATACGAGCAGTACTTC | CASSQATGGLYEQYF
TRBD2 | TRBJ2-1 | TRBV20-1 | many | TGCAGTGCTAGAGATTGGGCTAGCGGGAGTCGAGGCAATGAGCAGTTCTTC | CSARDWASGSRGNEQFF
. | TRBJ2-5 | TRBV10-2 | . | TGCGCCAGCAATCTGTACGGTGCAGAGACCCAGTACTTC | CASNLYGAETQYF
. | TRBJ1-5 | TRBV27 | many | TGTGCCAGCAGTCTCTCGGGACGGCAGCCCCAGCATTTT | CASSLSGRQPQHF
TRBD1 | TRBJ1-5 | TRBV7-6 | many | TGTGCCAGCAGCTCCAGGACAGGGCGTAATCAGCCCCAGCATTTT | CASSSRTGRNQPQHF
TRBD1 | TRBJ1-3 | TRBV7-9 | . | TGTGCCAGCAGCCCATTTAATGGACAGGCTCAAGGAAACACCATATATTTT | CASSPFNGQAQGNTIYF
. | TRBJ2-2 | TRBV5-1 | many | TGCGCCAGCAGCTTTCCAGGGCGGGACACCGGGGAGCTGTTTTTT | CASSFPGRDTGELFF
. | TRBJ1-6 | TRBV11-2 | many | TGTGCCAGCAGCTTAAACGAGGGGGTGAAGGATTCACCCCTCCACTTT | CASSLNEGVKDSPLHF
. | TRBJ2-1 | TRBV15 | many | TGTGCCACCAGCAGAAGTACTCTAGCGAGCCCACTGAATGAGCAGTTCTTC | CATSRSTLASPLNEQFF
. | TRBJ2-3 | TRBV6-2/TRBV6-3 | . | TGTGCCAGCAGTTCCCTTCCGGGGCTCACAGATACGCAGTATTTT | CASSSLPGLTDTQYF
. | TRBJ1-5 | TRBV29-1 | . | TGCAGCGTTTTACAGGGAAATCAGCCCCAGCATTTT | CSVLQGNQPQHF
. | TRBJ2-5 | TRBV5-1 | many | TGCGCCAGCAGCTGGGGACTCGGAGAGACCCAGTACTTC | CASSWGLGETQYF
. | TRBJ1-2 | TRBV24-1 | . | TGTGCCACCAGTGATTCGGGTGCGGGAGCTAACTATGGCTACACCTTC | CATSDSGAGANYGYTF
. | TRBJ1-5 | TRBV20-1 | . | TGCAGTGCTACACAGGGATTATCTAGCAATCAGCCCCAGCATTTT | CSATQGLSSNQPQHF
TRBD1 | TRBJ2-5 | TRBV6-5 | . | TGTGCCAGCAGTTACGGGACAGGGGGTGGAGAGACCCAGTACTTC | CASSYGTGGGETQYF
. | TRBJ2-7 | TRBV3-1 | many | TGTGCCAGCAGCCAACTCGGGGAGCACTACGAGCAGTACTTC | CASSQLGEHYEQYF
. | TRBJ2-3 | TRBV4-1 | many | TGCGCCAGCAGCCAACTGGACACGCCGCTAGATACGCAGTATTTT | CASSQLDTPLDTQYF
. | TRBJ2-7 | TRBV2 | many | TGTGCCAGCAGTGAAGTCGTGGACTACTCCTACGAGCAGTACTTC | CASSEVVDYSYEQYF
TRBD1 | TRBJ2-7 | TRBV20-1 | many | TGCAGTGCCCCCGGACAGGGAGGCCCCCTCGAGCAGTACTTC | CSAPGQGGPLEQYF
. | TRBJ1-5 | TRBV28 | many | TGTGCCAGCAAAATATCCGGGAAGCTCGATCAGCCCCAGCATTTT | CASKISGKLDQPQHF
. | TRBJ2-7 | TRBV18 | . | TGTGCCAGCTCACTCAATGGGGGCTCTTGGCGCTACGAGCAGTACTTC | CASSLNGGSWRYEQYF
. | TRBJ2-7 | TRBV20-1 | many | TGCAGGGTACAGGGCAACCAAATAGACGAGCAGTACTTC | CRVQGNQIDEQYF
. | TRBJ2-4 | TRBV20-1 | . | TGCAGTGCCACCCGGGGCAATAAAAACATTCAGTACTTC | CSATRGNKNIQYF
. | TRBJ2-7 | TRBV6-5 | . | TGTGCCAGCAGTTACTCGAGACAGCGAAGCGAGCAGTACTTC | CASSYSRQRSEQYF
. | TRBJ2-1 | TRBV7-9 | few | TGTGCCAGCAGTTATAGAGGCGGATCGTCCTACAATGAGCAGTTCTTC | CASSYRGGSSYNEQFF
TRBD2 | TRBJ2-1 | TRBV28 | . | TGTGCCAGCACCCCGACTAGCGGCGCTGAGCAGTTCTTC | CASTPTSGAEQFF
TRBD2 | TRBJ2-1 | TRBV15 | few | TGTGCCACCAGCCCGGGACTAGCGGGACCTGAGCAGTTCTTC | CATSPGLAGPEQFF
. | TRBJ1-3 | TRBV12-3/TRBV12-4 | few | TGTGCCAGCAGTCCCCATAGAGGTCCAGGGAACTCTGGAAACACCATATATTTT | CASSPHRGPGNSGNTIYF
TRBD1 | TRBJ2-7 | TRBV19 | few | TGTGCCAGTAGCATCCTGGACAGGGCGGACGAGCAGTACTTC | CASSILDRADEQYF